This T cell receptor (beta chain) was sequenced during a study of blood T cell repertoires in COVID-19. Overall study: Sites across the United States, Italy and Spain contributed samples from acute and convalescent COVID-19. PBMCs, B-cell-depleted T cells, or T cells provided the cDNA or gDNA that made up the material.

As originally analysed: Amplified reference gene primers provided the basis for estimating nucleated cell counts. Sequencing was performed with immunoSEQ multiplex PCR; in TCRdb, only in-frame clones are kept and a portion is missing. V and J calls plus clone size are reproduced from that table; the DNA served to infer D and trimming. The sample has around 370,000 clones; about 90% are singletons. Germline assignment: CDR1 LGHDT and CDR2 YNNKEL (reference sequence). The CDR3 totals 11 residues. V was clipped by 8 bases and J by 8 bases, with 12 bases between them. The sequencing input was peripheral blood. The chain employs TRBV3-1 (or the pseudogene TRBV3-2) and TRBJ1-2, with D unclear. This sequence was found in a man aged 18 to 35 with active or convalescent COVID-19. The CDR3 nucleotides are TGTGCCAGCCTCTTTAAGAGAGGCTACACCTTC. Translated: CASLFKRGYTF.